This TCR beta chain was sequenced for a study of T cell responses to AZD1222 COVID-19 vaccine. General observations from the study: Vaccine-related CD4 TCRs covered spike, predominating at 160-218 and 743-854.

In the case of this clone: Its antigen is unknown.

Method: immunoSEQ multiplex PCR; TCRdb's copy keeps in-frame clones and lacks some. The data hold around 140,000 clones, with 91% observed a single time. This TCR was sampled from an adult who received the MenACWY meningococcal vaccine as a control. The material sequenced was peripheral blood, taken 28 days after the second dose of the MenACWY control vaccine.

CDR3 sequence (DNA): TGTGCCAGCAGCTTAACAGGACTAGGCCCATATGATACGCAGTATTTT. Amino acid sequence: CASSLTGLGPYDTQYF. The chain joins TRBV7-3 to TRBJ2-3, with 7 nucleotides matching TRBD2. The CDR3 runs to 16 residues. The V segment lost 0 bases and the J segment 6 bases; nucleotides outside the gene matches: 9. CDR1 is SGHTA and CDR2 is FQGTGA in the germline V gene. The complete variable domain, with remaining parts taken from reference TRBV7-3 and TRBJ2-3, reads GAGVSQTPSNKVTEKGKYVELRCDPISGHTALYWYRQSLGQGPEFLIYFQGTGAADDSGLPNDRFFAVRPEGSVSTLKIQRTERGDSAVYLCASSLTGLGPYDTQYFGPGTRLTVL.